The 31 T cell receptor beta chains reported below all come from one sample, sequenced in a study of blood T cells in healthy people across ages. A second PCR of about 6 to 11 cycles used a sample-barcoded 5' primer and a J-beta primer mix. TCRdb recomputed calls from the 5' RACE reads with MiXCR, one row per CDR3 protein. The sample shows around 520,000 distinct CDR3 sequences, about 25% of them seen only once. This same sample was also part of a study on T cells of mothers and their children.

The sample was blood. The source of these receptors is a boy younger than 10 in good health.

CDR3 nucleotide sequence: TGTGCCAGCAGTGAATCTGGTCGAGGGACTGCAGAAGCTTTCTTT. Encoded protein: CASSESGRGTAEAFF. The chain links TRBV25-1 to TRBJ1-1; D is perhaps TRBD1 (5 bases). Germline V gene data show CDR1 as MGHDK and CDR2 as SYGVNS. Trimming removed 1 base from V and 8 bases from J, with 17 bases in between. The CDR3 totals 15 residues.

This clonotype was observed a handful of times. A read error may produce the germline difference seen at one junction end. The rearrangement links TRBV7-9 to TRBJ2-1, with 7 nucleotides matching TRBD1. This CDR3 is built from 16 residues. Germline V CDR1 and CDR2: SEHNR, FQNEAQ (reference sequence). The CDR3 sequence is CAGSLARQGPYNEQFF. CDR3 nucleotide sequence: TGTGCCGGCAGCTTAGCCCGACAGGGTCCCTACAATGAGCAGTTCTTC.

The chain is built from TRBV2 and TRBJ1-1; no reliable D call. The CDR3 has 14 amino acids. V shed 3 bases and J shed 4 bases, with 12 bases lying between them. CDR1 SNHLY and CDR2 FYNNEI come from the germline V gene. The DNA for the CDR3 is TGTGCCAGCAGTGATCCGATAATGGGCACTGAAGCTTTCTTT. It encodes CASSDPIMGTEAFF.

The chain joins TRBV20-1 to TRBJ2-1; 12 positions match TRBD2. The CDR3 has 14 residues. The germline V gene encodes CDR1 DFQATT and CDR2 SNEGSKA (reference sequence). J gave up 3 bases and V 5 bases, and 2 bases lay outside the gene matches. The CDR3 DNA sequence: TGCAGTGCTTCGACTAGCGGGGGCTACAATGAGCAGTTCTTC. Protein: CSASTSGGYNEQFF.

There are a few counts of this clonotype. The chain is built from TRBV11-2 and TRBJ1-2, with TRBD1 matching 9 bases. This CDR3 region has 15 residues. After removal of 4 bases from V and 4 bases from J, the junction contained 7 bases not matched to a gene. CDR1 is SGHAT and CDR2 is FQNNGV in the germline V gene. In DNA, the CDR3 is TGTGCCAGCAGCTCCCGAGGACAGGGGTCCTATGGCTACACCTTC. Protein sequence: CASSSRGQGSYGYTF. The whole variable domain, filled in from reference TRBV11-2 and TRBJ1-2, reads EAGVAQSPRYKIIEKRQSVAFWCNPISGHATLYWYQQILGQGPKLLIQFQNNGVVDDSQLPKDRFSAERLKGVDSTLKIQPAKLEDSAVYLCASSSRGQGSYGYTFGSGTRLTVV.

This clonotype was detected only a few times. The chain has TRBV12-3 or TRBV12-4 and TRBJ1-2, with 9 positions matching TRBD1. CDR3 size: 14 residues. J was trimmed by 8 bases and V by 4 bases; bases with no gene match: 8. The CDR3 coding sequence is TGTGCCAGCAGTTCCGGGACAGGGTGGGGAGGCTACACCTTC. This encodes CASSSGTGWGGYTF.

This chain connects TRBV5-4 to TRBJ1-2; 7 bases map to TRBD1. Germline V gives CDR1 SGHNT, CDR2 YYREEE (reference sequence). This CDR3 spans 15 amino acids. Trimming removed 0 bases from V and 4 bases from J; junction bases left unmatched: 6. The CDR3 here is CASSLAGQGGYGYTF. The DNA for the CDR3 is TGTGCCAGCAGCTTGGCCGGGCAGGGGGGCTATGGCTACACCTTC.

The table lists this clonotype with a count of one. The chain has TRBV19 and TRBJ2-7; 13 nucleotides align to TRBD2. Germline-derived CDR1 and CDR2 are LNHDA and SQIVND (reference sequence). V shed 5 bases and J 2 bases; nucleotides not matched to a gene: 6. CDR3 length equals 16 residues. The DNA for the CDR3 is TGTGCCAGTAGTGCCCGACTAGCGGGAGGTACCTACGAGCAGTACTTC. Translating it yields CASSARLAGGTYEQYF.

The rearrangement uses TRBV5-5 and TRBJ1-1, with D possibly TRBD1 on 6 matching bases. The CDR3 sequence is 13 residues long. Between the trimmed V and J ends, which lost 1 base and 6 bases, there was a span of 10 bases. CDR1 and CDR2 from the germline V gene are SGHKS and YYEKEE (reference sequence). The CDR3 sequence is CASSLQGWAEAFF. The CDR3 DNA is TGTGCCAGCAGCTTGCAGGGGTGGGCTGAAGCTTTCTTT.

This clonotype appeared a few times. The V call is TRBV4-2, the J call TRBJ2-5; 14 bases map to TRBD2. The germline CDR1 and CDR2 sequences are LGHNA and YNFKEQ. This CDR3 has 17 amino acids. The J segment lost 1 base and the V segment lost 3 bases, leaving 4 bases of the junction unmatched. The CDR3 bases are TGTGCCAGCAGCCACTCCGGGACTAGCGGGAGCCAAGAGACCCAGTACTTC. Protein product: CASSHSGTSGSQETQYF.

The genes are TRBV19 and TRBJ1-1; 7 positions match TRBD1. Germline lookup yields CDR1 LNHDA and CDR2 SQIVND (reference sequence). This CDR3 is 16 amino acids long. Trimming removed 7 bases from V and 4 bases from J; junction bases left unmatched: 15. DNA for the CDR3: TGTGCCAGTACACCGGGAGGGGGCCGGTCCGCCACTGAAGCTTTCTTT. This encodes CASTPGGGRSATEAFF.

The rearrangement uses TRBV2 and TRBJ1-1; the D is unclear. The V gene's germline CDR1 is SNHLY and CDR2 FYNNEI. This CDR3 region has 11 residues. Trimming cost V 6 bases and J 8 bases, with 10 bases left between them. Written as DNA, the CDR3 is TGTGCCAGCAGAGCAGTCCTGGAAGCTTTCTTT. Protein product: CASRAVLEAFF.

V gene TRBV7-2 combines with J gene TRBJ2-5; no clear D. CDR1 and CDR2 (germline): SGHTA, FQGNSA. The V and J ends lost 4 bases and 0 bases respectively, with 9 bases between them. This CDR3 is 14 amino acids long. The CDR3 bases are TGTGCCAGCAGCTCGTCAGGACACCAAGAGACCCAGTACTTC. It yields the protein CASSSSGHQETQYF.

This clonotype was seen a few times. V gene TRBV10-1 combines with J gene TRBJ2-2; 8 bases map to TRBD2. CDR1 and CDR2 (germline): WNHNN, SYGVQD (reference sequence). This CDR3 comprises 14 residues. Losses at the gene ends were 6 bases for V and 5 bases for J; bases not matched to a gene: 5. The CDR3 protein is CASRGAGETGELFF. DNA of the CDR3: TGCGCCAGCAGGGGAGCGGGAGAGACCGGGGAGCTGTTTTTT.

The J gene is TRBJ1-1, the V gene TRBV5-1; the D gene is possibly TRBD1 (5 bases). V dropped 0 bases and J dropped 0 bases, with 9 bases sitting between them. This CDR3 region has 15 residues. CDR1 and CDR2 from the germline V gene are SGHRS and YFSETQ. The CDR3 coding sequence is TGCGCCAGCAGCTTGGAGGGGAGCATGAACACTGAAGCTTTCTTT. Protein: CASSLEGSMNTEAFF.

The chain combines TRBV7-8 with TRBJ2-2; D might be TRBD1 or TRBD2, each matching 6 bases. Germline CDR1 reads SGHVS; CDR2 reads FQNEAQ. CDR3 size: 14 residues. Trimming shortened V by 4 bases and J by 4 bases, and 10 bases separated the two germline ends. CDR3: CASSWRGATGELFF. The DNA of the CDR3 is TGTGCCAGCAGCTGGAGGGGGGCCACCGGGGAGCTGTTTTTT.

The chain links TRBV7-8 to TRBJ1-2; the D gene is possibly TRBD1 (6 bases). The CDR3 is 12 residues long. V was trimmed by 3 bases and J by 7 bases, leaving 9 bases between them. Germline values: CDR1 SGHVS, CDR2 FQNEAQ. In DNA form, the CDR3 reads TGTGCCAGCAGCTTCACAGGGCTTGGCTACACCTTC. It translates to CASSFTGLGYTF.

The chain is built from TRBV29-1 and TRBJ2-1; TRBD2 matches 11 bases. The CDR3 runs to 15 residues. J gave up 3 bases and V 4 bases, and 5 bases lay outside the gene matches. CDR1 and CDR2 (germline): SQVTM, ANQGSEA. CDR3 residues: CSVGAGLADYNEQFF. The CDR3 bases are TGCAGCGTTGGGGCGGGACTAGCGGACTACAATGAGCAGTTCTTC.

In this sample, this clonotype turned up a few times. The chain is built from TRBV3-1 and TRBJ2-5; the D is unclear. The CDR3 has 14 amino acids. Germline V lookup: CDR1 LGHDT, CDR2 YNNKEL (reference sequence). The ends were cut back, 2 bases at V and 4 bases at J, with 11 bases in the middle. CDR3 sequence reads: CASSQFVPGETQYF. CDR3 bases: TGTGCCAGCAGCCAATTTGTACCCGGAGAGACCCAGTACTTC.

The chain employs TRBV10-3 and TRBJ2-1; D not certain. The germline V gene encodes CDR1 ENHRY and CDR2 SYGVKD. The CDR3 length is 13 residues. V was clipped by 10 bases and J by 4 bases, with 14 bases between them. CDR3 DNA: TGTGCCACCTACGCTGACCTTTACAATGAGCAGTTCTTC. Amino acid sequence: CATYADLYNEQFF.

The J gene is TRBJ2-5, the V gene TRBV7-2, with 9 bases fitting TRBD2. V shed 2 bases and J 6 bases; nucleotides not matched to a gene: 7. CDR3 length: 15 residues. Germline V gene data show CDR1 as SGHTA and CDR2 as FQGNSA. The DNA for the CDR3 is TGTGCCAGCAGCTTAAGGCTAGCGGGGCCTCAGACCCAGTACTTC. Protein product: CASSLRLAGPQTQYF.

This clonotype came up a few times. V usage is TRBV2 and J usage is TRBJ2-7, with D perhaps matching TRBD1 or TRBD2 (6 bases each). This CDR3 has 13 residues. V gave up 8 bases and J gave up 3 bases, with 14 bases separating them. Per germline, CDR1 SNHLY and CDR2 FYNNEI. CDR3 DNA sequence: TGTGCCAGCGGGGGGCCCGGGGTCTACGAGCAGTACTTC. Its translation: CASGGPGVYEQYF.

This clonotype was seen more than once but under ten times. This chain joins TRBV4-3 and TRBJ2-1; D gene unclear. The germline V and J ends were trimmed by 1 base and 7 bases, with 5 bases remaining between them. The CDR3 has 12 amino acids. The germline V gene has CDR1 LGHNA and CDR2 YSLEER. The CDR3 sequence is CASSQGMNEQFF. CDR3 in DNA: TGCGCCAGCAGCCAAGGCATGAATGAGCAGTTCTTC.

V and J are TRBV20-1 and TRBJ2-3; 13 bases are shared with TRBD2. The germline V gene encodes CDR1 DFQATT and CDR2 SNEGSKA (reference sequence). This CDR3 is 20 amino acids long. J gave up 7 bases and V 0 bases, and 19 bases lay outside the gene matches. The CDR3 here is CSARDSARATSGRAFHTQYF. CDR3 nucleotide sequence: TGCAGTGCTAGAGATAGTGCGCGGGCAACTAGCGGGAGGGCTTTTCATACGCAGTATTTT.

The V call is TRBV5-1, the J call TRBJ1-2, with TRBD1 matching 7 bases. V lost 4 bases and J lost 3; bases outside the gene matches: 9. Germline CDR1 and CDR2: SGHRS and YFSETQ. The CDR3 is 15 residues long. CDR3 residues: CASSPDRVQDYGYTF. CDR3 coding DNA: TGCGCCAGCAGCCCTGACAGGGTTCAAGACTATGGCTACACCTTC. Supplemented by reference TRBV5-1 and TRBJ1-2, the full variable domain reads KAGVTQTPRYLIKTRGQQVTLSCSPISGHRSVSWYQQTPGQGLQFLFEYFSETQRNKGNFPGRFSGRQFSNSRSEMNVSTLELGDSALYLCASSPDRVQDYGYTFGSGTRLTVV.

In its sample, this clonotype was seen once. This rearrangement joins TRBV7-8 to TRBJ1-5, with TRBD1 identical over 11 bases. Germline loops: CDR1 SGHVS, CDR2 FQNEAQ. The junction had 4 bases not matched to a gene; V was cut back by 0 bases and J by 6 bases. The CDR3 covers 16 residues. CDR3: CASSLAGTGGRQPQHF. DNA for the CDR3: TGTGCCAGCAGCTTAGCCGGGACAGGGGGTCGTCAGCCCCAGCATTTT.

This clonotype was detected a few times. The rearrangement uses TRBV7-8 and TRBJ1-4, with TRBD1 matching over 7 bases. Germline V CDR1 and CDR2: SGHVS, FQNEAQ. Germline trimming cut 5 bases from V and 8 bases from J; bases unmatched to any gene: 14. This CDR3 is built from 16 residues. The CDR3 DNA reads TGTGCCAGCAGCCTTTACCAGACAGGGAGCCAGGAAAAACTGTTTTTT. Residues: CASSLYQTGSQEKLFF.

This clonotype came up once. The V gene is TRBV7-2, the J gene TRBJ2-4; TRBD1 aligns across 8 bases. CDR3 length: 14 residues. CDR1 SGHTA and CDR2 FQGNSA come from the germline V gene. V shed 3 bases and J 7 bases; nucleotides not matched to a gene: 5. The CDR3 coding sequence is TGTGCCAGCAGCTTGGCGACAGGGGCGAACATTCAGTACTTC. Protein: CASSLATGANIQYF.

V is TRBV30 and J is TRBJ1-5; maybe TRBD1 (6 bases). Looked up from germline, CDR1 is GTSNPN and CDR2 is SVGIG (reference sequence). With 3 bases removed from V and 10 bases from J, the gap between germline ends came to 19 bases. CDR3 size: 14 residues. The CDR3 nucleotides are TGTGCCTGGAGCCACGGACAGCCCGCCGTTCCCCAGCATTTT. Amino acids: CAWSHGQPAVPQHF.

This clonotype was seen more than once but under ten times. This rearrangement joins TRBV6-6 to TRBJ2-3; D is perhaps TRBD1 (6 bases). Germline V gene lookup returns CDR1 MNHNY and CDR2 SVGAGI (reference sequence). V lost 10 bases and J lost 5, with 13 bases in between. This CDR3 comprises 12 residues. The CDR3 coding sequence is TGTGCCACCTTAGGGGGTGAAGATACGCAGTATTTT. This translates into CATLGGEDTQYF.

The V call is TRBV18, the J call TRBJ2-3, with unresolved D. CDR1 and CDR2 from the germline V gene are KGHSH and LQKENI. The CDR3 is made up of 16 amino acids. V gave up 3 bases and J gave up 1 base, with 14 bases separating them. This CDR3 is CASSPTHPGGTDTQYF. The CDR3 coding sequence is TGTGCCAGCTCACCGACTCACCCTGGAGGCACAGATACGCAGTATTTT.